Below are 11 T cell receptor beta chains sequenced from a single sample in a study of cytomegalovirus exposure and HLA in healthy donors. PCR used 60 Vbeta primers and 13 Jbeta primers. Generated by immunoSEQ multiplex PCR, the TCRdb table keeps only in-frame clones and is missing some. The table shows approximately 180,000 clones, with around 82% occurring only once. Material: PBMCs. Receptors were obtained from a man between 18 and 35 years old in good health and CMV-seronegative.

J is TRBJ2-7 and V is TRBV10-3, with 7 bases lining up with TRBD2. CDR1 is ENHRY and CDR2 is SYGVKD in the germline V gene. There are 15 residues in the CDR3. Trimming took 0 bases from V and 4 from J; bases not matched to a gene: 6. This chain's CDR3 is CAISESPSGSYEQYF. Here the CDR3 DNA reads TGTGCCATCAGTGAGTCGCCTAGCGGATCATACGAGCAGTACTTC.

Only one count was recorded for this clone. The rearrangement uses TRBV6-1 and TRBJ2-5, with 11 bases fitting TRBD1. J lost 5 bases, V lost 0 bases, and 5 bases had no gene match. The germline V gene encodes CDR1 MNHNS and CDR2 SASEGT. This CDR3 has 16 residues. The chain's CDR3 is CASSEAVGTGGETQYF. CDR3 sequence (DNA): TGTGCCAGCAGTGAAGCGGTTGGGACAGGGGGGGAGACCCAGTACTTC.

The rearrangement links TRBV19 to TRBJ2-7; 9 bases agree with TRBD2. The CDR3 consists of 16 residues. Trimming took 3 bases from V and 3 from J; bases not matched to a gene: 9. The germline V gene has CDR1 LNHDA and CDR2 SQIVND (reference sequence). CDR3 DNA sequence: TGTGCCAGTAGTATTTCATCCGGGACTAGCAACTACGAGCAGTACTTC. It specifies CASSISSGTSNYEQYF.

The CDR3 region is CTSSRLRDSSYEQYF. The DNA of the CDR3 is TGCACCAGCAGCCGCCTCCGGGACAGCTCCTACGAGCAGTACTTC. The chain carries TRBV1 and TRBJ2-7; the D call in the table, TRBD1, was not verified against the DNA. TRBV1 is termed a pseudogene. This CDR3 contains 15 residues.

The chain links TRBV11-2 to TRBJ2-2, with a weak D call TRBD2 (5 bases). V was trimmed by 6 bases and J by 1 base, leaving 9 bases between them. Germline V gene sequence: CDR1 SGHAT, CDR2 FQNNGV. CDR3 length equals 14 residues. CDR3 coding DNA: TGTGCCAGCAGGAAAGGACTGAACACCGGGGAGCTGTTTTTT. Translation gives CASRKGLNTGELFF. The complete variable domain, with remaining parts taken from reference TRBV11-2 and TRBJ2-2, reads EAGVAQSPRYKIIEKRQSVAFWCNPISGHATLYWYQQILGQGPKLLIQFQNNGVVDDSQLPKDRFSAERLKGVDSTLKIQPAKLEDSAVYLCASRKGLNTGELFFGEGSRLTVL.

CDR3 residues: CSGYPFAAQYF. CDR3 sequence (DNA): TGCAGCGGGTACCCGTTTGCGGCCCAGTACTTC. The chain combines TRBV29-1 with TRBJ2-5; the D is unclear. The germline V gene has CDR1 SQVTM and CDR2 ANQGSEA. Trimming took 7 bases from V and 9 from J, leaving 15 bases between them. This CDR3 comprises 11 residues.

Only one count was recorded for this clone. The CDR3 protein is CASRLAGDGNTEAFF. CDR3 nucleotides: TGTGCCAGTAGGCTGGCCGGGGATGGGAACACTGAAGCTTTCTTT. The V gene is TRBV19, the J gene TRBJ1-1, with no clear D. The CDR3 has 15 amino acids. The ends were cut back, 6 bases at V and 1 base at J, with 15 bases in the middle. Germline assignment: CDR1 LNHDA and CDR2 SQIVND (reference sequence).

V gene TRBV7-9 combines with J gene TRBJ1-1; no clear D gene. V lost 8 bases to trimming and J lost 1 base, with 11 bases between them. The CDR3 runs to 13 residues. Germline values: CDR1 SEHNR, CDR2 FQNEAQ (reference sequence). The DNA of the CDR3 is TGTGCCAGCGTCCCCCAGGCGAACACTGAAGCTTTCTTT. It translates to CASVPQANTEAFF.

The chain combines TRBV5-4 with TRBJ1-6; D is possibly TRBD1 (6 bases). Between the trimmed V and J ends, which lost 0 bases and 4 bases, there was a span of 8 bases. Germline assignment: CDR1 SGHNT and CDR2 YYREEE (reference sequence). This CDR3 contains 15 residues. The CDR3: CASSLEGGYNSPLHF. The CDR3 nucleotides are TGTGCCAGCAGCTTGGAGGGGGGGTATAATTCACCCCTCCACTTT.

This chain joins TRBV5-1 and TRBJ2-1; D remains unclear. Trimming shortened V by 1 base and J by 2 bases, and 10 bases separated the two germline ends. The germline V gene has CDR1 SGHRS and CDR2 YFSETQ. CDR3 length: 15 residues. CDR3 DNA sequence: TGCGCCAGCAGCTTGTCGGGTTCCACCTACAATGAGCAGTTCTTC. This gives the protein CASSLSGSTYNEQFF.

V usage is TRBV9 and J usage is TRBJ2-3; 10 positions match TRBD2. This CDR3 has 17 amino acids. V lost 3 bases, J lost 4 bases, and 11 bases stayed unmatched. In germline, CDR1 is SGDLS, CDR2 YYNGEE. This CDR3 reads CASSARAGTSEADTQYF. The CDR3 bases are TGTGCCAGCAGCGCGCGAGCCGGGACTAGCGAAGCAGATACGCAGTATTTT. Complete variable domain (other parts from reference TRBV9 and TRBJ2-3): DSGVTQTPKHLITATGQRVTLRCSPRSGDLSVYWYQQSLDQGLQFLIQYYNGEERAKGNILERFSAQQFPDLHSELNLSSLELGDSALYFCASSARAGTSEADTQYFGPGTRLTVL.